The 26 T cell receptor beta chains given below trace back to one sample, sequenced in a study of T cell responses to AZD1222 COVID-19 vaccine. Repertoires were generated with immunoSEQ multiplex PCR, while TCRdb's copy carries only in-frame clones and drops some. The sample holds about 170,000 clones, roughly 92% seen once. Material: peripheral blood, obtained on day 0 of AZD1222 vaccination. The receptors originated from an adult in good health.

This sequence joins TRBV30 and TRBJ2-2, with 7 bases identical to TRBD1. From germline, CDR1 is GTSNPN and CDR2 SVGIG (reference sequence). Trimming cost V 7 bases and J 4 bases; bases outside gene matches: 6. This CDR3 is built from 13 residues. CDR3 region: CAFSQGTTGELFF. The CDR3 coding sequence is TGTGCCTTTTCACAGGGGACCACCGGGGAGCTGTTTTTT.

This chain joins TRBV5-1 and TRBJ2-5; D is tentatively TRBD1 or TRBD2 (5 bases each). Germline CDR1 and CDR2: SGHRS and YFSETQ. V lost 4 bases and J lost 2, with 15 bases in between. The CDR3 contains 15 residues. The CDR3 reads CASSPPEGKQETQYF. The CDR3 nucleotides read TGCGCCAGCAGCCCCCCAGAGGGGAAGCAAGAGACCCAGTACTTC.

V and J are TRBV19 and TRBJ2-2, with 7 bases fitting TRBD2. Trimming cost V 4 bases and J 5 bases; bases outside gene matches: 7. The CDR3 has 15 residues. Per germline, CDR1 LNHDA and CDR2 SQIVND (reference sequence). CDR3 residues: CASSRSSGGTGELFF. CDR3 DNA sequence: TGTGCCAGTAGTAGATCTAGCGGAGGAACCGGGGAGCTGTTTTTT.

DNA for the CDR3: TGTGCCAGCGCTGGGGACTCTGGAAACACCATATATTTT. It encodes CASAGDSGNTIYF. The rearrangement uses TRBV3-1 (or the pseudogene TRBV3-2) and TRBJ1-3; D is uncertain. This CDR3 contains 13 residues. Germline V gene lookup returns CDR1 LGHDT and CDR2 YNNKEL (reference sequence). With 8 bases removed from V and 0 bases from J, the gap between germline ends came to 8 bases.

This chain uses TRBV7-3 with TRBJ2-2; tentative D call: TRBD2 (5 bases). CDR3 size: 16 residues. Germline V lookup: CDR1 SGHTA, CDR2 FQGTGA. Trimming removed 2 bases from V and 0 bases from J, with 10 bases in between. This CDR3 reads CASSLVGISNTGELFF. The CDR3 region has the DNA TGTGCCAGCAGCTTAGTCGGGATTTCGAACACCGGGGAGCTGTTTTTT.

This chain connects TRBV27 to TRBJ2-7; TRBD1 might be the D (6 bases). CDR3 length equals 13 residues. Trimming pared 6 bases from V and 1 base from J, leaving 10 bases between. Per germline, CDR1 MNHEY and CDR2 SMNVEV (reference sequence). The CDR3 region is CASRPTGSYEQYF. CDR3 bases: TGTGCCAGCAGACCAACAGGGTCCTACGAGCAGTACTTC.

The rearrangement links TRBV30 to TRBJ1-2; D is unresolved. CDR1 is GTSNPN, CDR2 SVGIG, per germline (reference sequence). V dropped 5 bases and J dropped 0 bases, with 16 bases sitting between them. The CDR3 has 15 amino acids. The CDR3 sequence: CAWGSSRKPNYGYTF. The CDR3 coding sequence is TGTGCCTGGGGTTCCTCACGGAAACCTAACTATGGCTACACCTTC.

This chain links TRBV4-3 with TRBJ1-2, with 8 bases matching TRBD1. Looked up from germline, CDR1 is LGHNA and CDR2 is YSLEER. The CDR3 has 15 amino acids. The trim removed 5 bases at V and 4 bases at J, leaving 9 bases unmatched. Here the CDR3 reads CASSTDRAGGYGYTF. DNA for the CDR3: TGCGCCAGCAGCACGGACAGGGCAGGCGGCTATGGCTACACCTTC.

J is TRBJ1-5 and V is TRBV7-9; 9 bases line up with TRBD1. V shed 1 base and J 7 bases; nucleotides not matched to a gene: 8. The CDR3 has 16 residues. Germline V gene data show CDR1 as SEHNR and CDR2 as FQNEAQ (reference sequence). The CDR3 nucleotides are TGTGCCAGCAGCTTAGGGGGACAGGGACTCGTGCAGCCCCAGCATTTT. Amino acids: CASSLGGQGLVQPQHF.

This chain joins TRBV2 and TRBJ2-1, with D maybe TRBD2 (5 bases). Germline V gene lookup returns CDR1 SNHLY and CDR2 FYNNEI. The V gene lost 8 bases and the J gene lost 6 bases, with 11 bases spanning the gap. The CDR3 runs to 12 residues. The DNA for the CDR3 is TGTGCCAGCTCTGGACTGGGCAATGAGCAGTTCTTC. Its translation: CASSGLGNEQFF.

The chain uses TRBV6-2 or TRBV6-3 and TRBJ1-1; D not resolved. V dropped 4 bases and J dropped 3 bases, with 9 bases sitting between them. Germline V lookup: CDR1 MNHEY, CDR2 SVGEGT. This CDR3 has 13 residues. The CDR3: CASSSDTYTEAFF. CDR3 in DNA: TGTGCCAGCAGTTCCGACACGTACACTGAAGCTTTCTTT.

The genes are TRBV30 and TRBJ1-5; D gene ambiguous. CDR3 length equals 13 residues. CDR1 GTSNPN and CDR2 SVGIG come from the germline V gene (reference sequence). Deletions cut 1 base from V and 6 bases from J, with 10 bases between. CDR3 residues: CAWSGNMGQPQHF. CDR3 coding DNA: TGTGCCTGGAGTGGTAACATGGGTCAGCCCCAGCATTTT.

The CDR3 coding sequence is TGTGCCAGCAGTGAATTCCTGTACGGCTACACCTTC. Amino acid sequence: CASSEFLYGYTF. The genes are TRBV25-1 and TRBJ1-2; D ambiguous. The CDR3 sequence is 12 residues long. Germline V gene lookup returns CDR1 MGHDK and CDR2 SYGVNS. V was clipped by 1 base and J by 8 bases, with 8 bases between them.

The genes are TRBV3-1 (or the pseudogene TRBV3-2) and TRBJ1-1; the D gene is possibly TRBD1 (5 bases). CDR3 length equals 14 residues. Germline CDR1 is LGHDT and CDR2 is YNNKEL (reference sequence). The V end was cut by 1 base, the J end by 5 bases, with 11 bases between. CDR3 in amino acids: CASSQGGIGTEAFF. For the CDR3, the DNA is TGTGCCAGCAGCCAAGGGGGGATTGGGACTGAAGCTTTCTTT.

This clone was picked up one time. The V and J genes are TRBV19 and TRBJ1-5; D unclear. Germline lookup yields CDR1 LNHDA and CDR2 SQIVND (reference sequence). V gave up 5 bases and J gave up 9 bases, with 11 bases separating them. CDR3 size: 12 residues. The CDR3 DNA follows: TGTGCCAGTAGTCTCTCAGGTTGGCCCCAGCATTTT. This sequence encodes CASSLSGWPQHF.

The V call is TRBV24-1, the J call TRBJ2-1, with a weak D call TRBD2 (6 bases). The V end was cut by 3 bases, the J end by 6 bases, with 17 bases between. In germline, CDR1 is KGHDR, CDR2 SFDVKD. There are 16 residues in the CDR3. The CDR3 bases are TGTGCCACCAGTGATCCTGGGCGGGGTGGCACCAATGAGCAGTTCTTC. Translating gives CATSDPGRGGTNEQFF.

The V call is TRBV4-1, the J call TRBJ2-7; D unresolved. The CDR3 loop spans 13 amino acids. The V and J ends lost 2 bases and 4 bases respectively, with 9 bases between them. Germline CDR1 MGHRA, CDR2 YSYEKL. The CDR3, as DNA: TGCGCCAGCAGCCAAACACCCGCATACGAGCAGTACTTC. Its protein product is CASSQTPAYEQYF.

V usage is TRBV15 and J usage is TRBJ1-1; possible D gene TRBD1, 5 bases. With 8 bases removed from V and 5 bases from J, the gap between germline ends came to 18 bases. The germline V gene has CDR1 LNHNV and CDR2 YYDKDF (reference sequence). The CDR3 extends over 14 amino acids. The CDR3 sequence is CATGGGALGTEAFF. The CDR3 coding sequence is TGTGCCACCGGAGGAGGGGCGCTGGGAACTGAAGCTTTCTTT.

The chain carries TRBV11-3 and TRBJ2-5, with 7 nucleotides matching TRBD2. The V gene end was trimmed by 0 bases and the J gene end by 4 bases; junction bases not matched to a gene: 11. The CDR3 consists of 17 residues. Germline-derived CDR1 and CDR2 are SGHNT and YENEEA. The CDR3 DNA sequence: TGTGCCAGCAGCTTAGATAAGTTTACTAGCGAGGTAGAGACCCAGTACTTC. Translated, it gives CASSLDKFTSEVETQYF.

This clone was detected once. This chain uses TRBV2 with TRBJ1-2, with D perhaps matching TRBD1 (5 bases). Germline V lookup: CDR1 SNHLY, CDR2 FYNNEI. The CDR3 has 15 amino acids. V was cut by 6 bases and J by 7 bases, with 21 bases left in between. CDR3 DNA sequence: TGTGCCAGCAGGGGGGGTTTGGGGACTATAGGTGGCTACACCTTC. Amino acid sequence: CASRGGLGTIGGYTF.

CDR3 DNA sequence: TGTGCCAGCAGCCCCGGGACAGGGGAAGTTGGTGGGGCCAACGTCCTGACTTTC. This codes for CASSPGTGEVGGANVLTF. This chain links TRBV9 with TRBJ2-6; TRBD1 matches 10 bases. V lost 4 bases and J lost 3; bases outside the gene matches: 10. Germline CDR1 reads SGDLS; CDR2 reads YYNGEE. The length of the CDR3 is 18 residues.

V is TRBV6-7 and J is TRBJ1-4; D remains unclear. TRBV6-7 falls under the ORF class, with uncertain function. This CDR3 has 15 residues. Trimming took off 7 bases at V and 4 bases at J, with 16 bases between the two ends. The CDR3 loop is CASTLVGSINEKLFF. For the CDR3, the DNA is TGTGCCAGCACCCTAGTCGGTTCTATTAATGAAAAACTGTTTTTT.

The V gene is TRBV7-6, the J gene TRBJ2-1, with D unresolved. Germline CDR1 SGHVS, CDR2 FNYEAQ. The CDR3 runs 19 residues. V was clipped by 5 bases and J by 0 bases, with 23 bases between them. The CDR3 region is CASSQASFNPSSSYNEQFF. The CDR3 DNA is TGTGCCAGCAGCCAAGCGTCCTTTAACCCATCCAGCTCCTACAATGAGCAGTTCTTC.

V usage is TRBV6-4 and J usage is TRBJ2-2, with TRBD1 identical over 9 bases. The CDR3 is made up of 15 amino acids. CDR1 and CDR2 from the germline V gene are MRHNA and SNTAGT. With 6 bases clipped from V and 3 bases from J, the junction kept 5 bases outside the gene matches. The CDR3 nucleotides read TGTGCCAGCAGCTCGGGACAGGGTGACACCGGGGAGCTGTTTTTT. Its translation: CASSSGQGDTGELFF.

This chain joins TRBV10-3 and TRBJ1-1; 8 nucleotides match TRBD1. CDR3 length equals 13 residues. From germline, CDR1 is ENHRY and CDR2 SYGVKD. V was pared by 4 bases and J by 10 bases, with 8 bases of the junction left unmatched. CDR3 in amino acids: CAISAQGAYVAFF. The CDR3 DNA is TGTGCCATCAGTGCCCAGGGGGCGTACGTAGCTTTCTTT.

This rearrangement joins TRBV7-2 to TRBJ1-4; TRBD1 might be the D (5 bases). The CDR3 consists of 14 residues. Germline V gene lookup returns CDR1 SGHTA and CDR2 FQGNSA. The germline V and J ends were trimmed by 5 bases and 8 bases, with 15 bases remaining between them. CDR3 nucleotides: TGTGCCAGCAGCGACCAGGGCCGTGGCGAAAAACTGTTTTTT. Amino acid sequence: CASSDQGRGEKLFF. The full variable domain, completed using reference TRBV7-2 and TRBJ1-4, is GAGVSQSPSNKVTEKGKDVELRCDPISGHTALYWYRQSLGQGLEFLIYFQGNSAPDKSGLPSDRFSAERTGGSVSTLTIQRTQQEDSAVYLCASSDQGRGEKLFFGSGTQLSVL.